The present entry profiles one TCR beta chain with its context. This entry is derived from a study of blood T cell repertoires in COVID-19. Study as a whole: Material from acute and convalescent COVID-19 was sourced from the United States, Italy and Spain. Nucleic acid was either cDNA or gDNA, and it came from T cells, B-cell-depleted T cells, or PBMCs.

In the original processing: Using reference gene primer amplification, nucleated cell counts were estimated. Method: immunoSEQ multiplex PCR; TCRdb's copy keeps in-frame clones and lacks some. That table supplies the V and J calls and clone size; D and trimming were determined from the DNA. This table holds some 300,000 clones, about nine tenths found once. Losses at the gene ends were 1 base for V and 13 bases for J; bases not matched to a gene: 9. The CDR3 is 15 amino acids. The V gene's germline CDR1 is SGHRS and CDR2 YFSETQ. Two consecutive negative NP/OP PCR tests, clearance, or resolved symptoms defined Cohort 3 recovery.

Sequencing was carried out using PBMCs or T cells enriched from blood (not recorded which). The gene calls are TRBV5-1 and TRBJ1-6, with 9 positions matching TRBD1. The sequence was obtained from a woman in her forties who had recovered from COVID-19. CDR3 DNA: TGCGCCAGCAGCTTGAATAGAGGGACAGGGAGGCCCCTCCACTTT. Translated: CASSLNRGTGRPLHF.